This TCR beta chain originates from a study of T cell responses to AZD1222 COVID-19 vaccine (TCRdb year 2021). Some background on the complete study: AZD1222 recipients with second doses at about 4 weeks or about 12 weeks were pooled, because spike-specific TCR depth and breadth did not differ between schedules. A total of 230 to 250 trial participants underwent TCR sequencing, of whom some 210 received two doses of AZD1222 and about 25 received two doses of the MenACWY control vaccine. Trial participants were enrolled into age subgroups of 18-55, 56-69 and 70-plus years, which contained about 160, 30 and 59 TCR-sequenced participants, respectively.

Details on this clone: The clone's antigen remains unknown. No much larger clone exists at a distance of one base, and base qualities are not known.

The time point label here, explained by the study, means: baseline before first vaccination. Vaccinee samples were obtained from the UK trials COV001 and COV002, which included a single-blind randomized controlled phase 2/3 trial of AZD1222 (ChAdOx1 nCoV-19) in healthy adults. For TCRbeta chain sequencing, PBMC samples were collected from trial participants at day 0 and at day 28 after the second dose. What the study reported, not specific to this receptor: Participants were mostly white British and included more females than males, and it was suggested by the authors that clonal diversity may have been underestimated. A significant rise in spike-specific TCR breadth and depth was observed after two AZD1222 doses relative to day 0 and relative to MenACWY recipients. Only a handful of AZD1222 recipients were SARS-CoV-2 seropositive at baseline, limiting conclusions about previously exposed vaccinees. Epitopes outside the regions mutated in the B.1.351 and B.1.1.7 variants were reportedly recognized by nearly half of the unique spike-specific TCRs. Because no samples from the day 14 peak response were available, repertoires could be characterized only after the peak T cell response. The 56-69-year group was small, and its depth increase did not reach significance, likely because of low power. Vaccine-associated CD4 TCRs spanned the whole spike protein, with dominant responses in regions 160-218 and 743-854.

The CDR3 regions of human TCRbeta chains were analyzed by immunosequencing. In the authors' own workflow: TCRs in the repertoires were matched against a reference library of SARS-CoV-2-specific TCRs that had been generated with the MIRA antigen-specificity platform. Breadth was defined as the fraction of unique TCRs that were SARS-CoV-2-associated. Depth was defined as the fraction of total T cells that were SARS-CoV-2-associated. Using the MIRA data, every spike-specific TCR was mapped to the spike region that the TCR reacted to and assigned to either a CD4 or a CD8 class. Log10-transformed breadth and depth values were compared by one-way ANOVA with Sidak's multiple comparisons tests. TCRdb re-hosts the immuneACCESS table, in-frame sequences only. Its copies lack some clones; in the studies checked, an unresolved V gene accounts for under half of them, and the cause for the rest is not known. V, J and clone size were drawn from that table, and D and trimming were deduced from the DNA. The sample table records 120,000 to 150,000 clones; around nine tenths of these occur just once. The top ten clones comprise around 3.5% of the sample.

The source of this sequence is an adult in good health. Specimen: peripheral blood, collected on day 0 of AZD1222 vaccination.

DNA sequence: TGCGCCAGCAGCCCGGGACAGAATAATGAAAAACTGTTTTTT. This sequence encodes CASSPGQNNEKLFF. Here the chain combines TRBV5-1 and TRBJ1-4, and 7 bases in between align with TRBD1. Clipping removes 4 bases from V and 4 bases from J, with 4 as the unmatched junction base count. For CDR1 and CDR2, the germline V gene lists SGHRS and YFSETQ. From the cysteine up to the phenylalanine, the CDR3 has a length of 14 residues. Only the CDR3 region is kept as DNA, spanning 42 bases read in frame from base 1.